This T cell receptor (beta chain) was sequenced during a study of OX40 agonist ivuxolimab in advanced cancers. General study results and limits: Undetermined was the antigen specificity of the expanded peripheral T cells.

Worth noting for this clone: Antigen: not known.

Using immunoSEQ multiplex PCR, the repertoire was profiled, and TCRdb retains in-frame clones only, with some absent. The sample has tens of thousands of clones; approximately 91% are singletons. With 6 bases clipped from V and 11 bases from J, the junction kept 4 bases outside the gene matches. The CDR3 has 11 amino acids. The germline V gene encodes CDR1 MNHNS and CDR2 SASEGT. The clonotype was recovered from an adult with an advanced solid tumor such as melanoma, head and neck, liver or kidney cancer. The sample in question was CD4+ or CD8+ T cells sorted from blood, obtained in a trial of the OX40 agonist ivuxolimab. This sequence joins TRBV6-1 and TRBJ1-1, with TRBD1 identical over 9 bases. The chain's CDR3 is CASSRTGEAFF. CDR3 sequence (DNA): TGTGCCAGCAGCCGGACAGGGGAGGCTTTCTTT.